This TCR beta chain was sequenced during a study of Ad26.COV2.S vaccination and SARS-CoV-2 variants listed by TCRdb under 2021. For context, the study as a whole: Vaccine-arm donors came from COV1001, a multicentre, randomized, double-blind, placebo-controlled phase I-IIa trial of Ad26.COV2.S in healthy adults. The specificity and breadth of SARS-CoV-2-reactive T cell receptors after Ad26.COV2.S vaccination were assessed by TCRbeta repertoire sequencing. Ad26.COV2.S was given intramuscularly at 5x10^10 or 1x10^11 viral particles, as a single shot or as two shots 56 days apart. Participants in the trial were split at random into five groups of five each, receiving low-dose or high-dose Ad26.COV2.S once or twice, or else placebo on both occasions. Investigators did not know the trial group allocation while performing experiments and assessing outcomes. A total of 32 samples were included in the TCR-sequenced set, comprising roughly 19 Ad26.COV2.S vaccine recipients, 5 placebo recipients and 8 SARS-CoV-2 convalescent individuals.

V loses 8 bases, J loses 2 bases, and the germline ends lie 12 bases apart. The CDR3 measures 13 amino acids from cysteine to phenylalanine. Only CDR3 DNA remains: 39 bases, in frame from the first base. The sample's treatment or condition label, decoded: roughly 18 received Ad26.COV2.S at low or high dose, single or two shots; roughly five received placebo; per-sample allocation not given. For vaccine and placebo recipients, the sequenced repertoires came from samples collected on day 63 after the first injection. Cohort 1b enrolled some 25 adults aged 18-55 years at a single site in Boston, USA, between 29 July and 7 August 2020. Ad26.COV2.S consisted of a replication-incompetent adenovirus type 26 vector by which a prefusion-stabilized SARS-CoV-2 spike protein from the original Wuhan strain was expressed. What the research found in general, with its limitations: Comparable non-spike TCR breadth was observed between vaccine and placebo recipients, consistent with only spike being contained in the vaccine. Substantial breadth of spike-specific CD8+ and CD4+ T cell responses was reported after vaccination. Ad26.COV2.S recipients had higher spike-specific TCR breadth than placebo recipients (P = 0.0014). According to the authors, total T cell responses may have been underestimated by the TCR breadth and depth analyses. The study lacked the statistical power to compare responses across vaccine doses or regimens.

The immunoSEQ Assay was used to sequence TCRbeta CDR3 regions. After extraction, genomic DNA underwent amplification by bias-controlled multiplex PCR, followed by high-throughput sequencing. The authors processed their data as follows. To quantify the absolute abundance of each unique TCRbeta CDR3 region, sequences were collapsed and filtered. T cell fraction was estimated by normalizing TCRbeta template counts to usable DNA, which was measured by amplifying reference genes present in all nucleated cells. Repertoire TCRs were annotated as SARS-CoV-2-specific when V gene, CDR3 amino acid sequence and J gene were exactly matched to a known reactive TCR set. The reference SARS-CoV-2 TCR set was obtained from MIRA and was filtered for enrichment in COVID-19-positive ImmuneCODE repertoires, whereby public or cross-reactive TCRs were removed. Using the MIRA antigens, annotated TCRs were further analysed by specific ORF or by position within an ORF. Depth was the summed frequency of annotated unique rearrangements, while breadth was defined as annotated unique rearrangements over total unique productive rearrangements. Two-sided Wilcoxon rank-sum tests were applied when comparing TCR breadth between groups. TCRdb took over this immuneACCESS table, retaining in-frame rearrangements with V and J assigned. Such tables are incomplete; in checked studies, under half of the missing clones stem from an unresolved V gene, and the remainder is unexplained. V, J and clone size reflect that table, while D and trimming were determined from the DNA. Recorded for this sample are 290,000 or so clones; over 75% of them occurred a single time. The ten largest clones take up approximately 3.3% of the sample.

As regards this clone: Its antigen specificity is not known. No base quality values were provided; no much bigger clone lies one nucleotide off.

The chain employs TRBV23-1 and TRBJ1-1; the D segment cannot be called with confidence. TRBV23-1 is filed as an ORF, its function uncertain. The sample here was peripheral blood, taken in a trial of Ad26.COV2.S vaccine versus placebo. The receptor was derived from a person aged 18-60 years who received the Ad26.COV2.S COVID-19 vaccine or a placebo. The CDR3 protein sequence reads: CASETTYNTEAFF. The nucleotide sequence is given as TGCGCCAGCGAGACCACCTACAACACTGAAGCTTTCTTT.